This T cell receptor beta chain was sequenced for a study of CD8+ T cells in alopecia areata. This clone was found a few times. RNA extraction was followed by reverse transcription into cDNA, which acted as the sequencing template. Using immunoSEQ multiplex PCR, the repertoire was profiled, and TCRdb retains in-frame clones only, with some absent. The table records over 200,000 clones, 64% of them present only once. The CDR3 runs 14 residues. The V end was cut by 2 bases, the J end by 4 bases, with 11 bases between. CDR1 is LNHNV and CDR2 is YYDKDF in the germline V gene (reference sequence). The treatment is: oral pan-JAK inhibitor, 5-10 mg twice daily.

The material was CD4+ T cells sorted from blood, obtained at week 4, from a patient treated with tofacitinib. The origin of this receptor is a human donor with alopecia areata. The V call is TRBV15, the J call TRBJ2-5, with D possibly matching TRBD1 (6 bases). The CDR3 region has the DNA TGTGCCACCAGCAGACAGACAGGACGAGAGACCCAGTACTTC. Its translation: CATSRQTGRETQYF.